Listed here are 19 T cell receptor beta chains from one sample, sequenced in a study of blood T cell repertoires in COVID-19. Only in-frame clones appear in the TCRdb table, and some are missing; sequencing was by immunoSEQ multiplex PCR. The data show roughly 280,000 clones, approximately 83% seen once. Input material: peripheral blood. These receptors originate from a woman aged 70 to 79 with acute or convalescent COVID-19.

V gene TRBV4-1 combines with J gene TRBJ1-5; a weak D match, TRBD1 (5 bases). V lost 1 base and J 2 bases, leaving 9 bases between the germline ends. The CDR3 loop spans 15 amino acids. The V gene's germline CDR1 is MGHRA and CDR2 YSYEKL. CDR3 in amino acids: CASSQVGEGNQPQHF. Written as DNA, the CDR3 is TGCGCCAGCAGCCAAGTGGGGGAGGGCAATCAGCCCCAGCATTTT.

The chain uses TRBV9 and TRBJ2-5; 8 nucleotides agree with TRBD2. There are 15 residues in the CDR3. The V gene's germline CDR1 is SGDLS and CDR2 YYNGEE. With V trimmed by 0 bases and J by 5 bases, 6 bases remained unmatched. The CDR3 sequence is CASSVAGGPIETQYF. Written as DNA, the CDR3 is TGTGCCAGCAGCGTAGCGGGGGGGCCTATCGAGACCCAGTACTTC.

This clone was counted a single time. CDR3 region: CASSQKYTGVLNSPLHF. DNA of the CDR3: TGTGCCAGCAGCCAAAAATACACCGGGGTTCTTAATTCACCCCTCCACTTT. The chain combines TRBV3-1 (or the pseudogene TRBV3-2) with TRBJ1-6; D not certain. This CDR3 comprises 17 residues. The germline V gene encodes CDR1 LGHDT and CDR2 YNNKEL (reference sequence). The V gene lost 2 bases and the J gene lost 6 bases, with 17 bases spanning the gap.

The chain joins TRBV3-1 (or the pseudogene TRBV3-2) to TRBJ2-7, with D possibly matching TRBD1 (6 bases). Trimming pared 0 bases from V and 13 bases from J, leaving 16 bases between. The CDR3 has 13 residues. Germline CDR1 and CDR2: LGHDT and YNNKEL (reference sequence). The CDR3 loop reads CASSQDVRQGIYF. CDR3 in DNA: TGTGCCAGCAGCCAAGACGTAAGGCAGGGGATTTACTTC.

This clone was counted between two and nine times. The rearrangement uses TRBV3-1 (or the pseudogene TRBV3-2) and TRBJ1-3; 8 bases are a match to TRBD1. The CDR3 is 14 residues long. Looked up from germline, CDR1 is LGHDT and CDR2 is YNNKEL (reference sequence). V was clipped by 3 bases and J by 4 bases; unmatched bases: 2. CDR3 nucleotide sequence: TGTGCCAGCAGCCAGGCAGGGGGCGGAAACACCATATATTTT. This gives the protein CASSQAGGGNTIYF.

This clone showed up just once. This sequence joins TRBV11-2 and TRBJ1-5; TRBD1 aligns across 8 bases. Germline-derived CDR1 and CDR2 are SGHAT and FQNNGV. The CDR3 extends over 15 amino acids. V lost 1 base, J lost 7 bases, and 6 bases stayed unmatched. For the CDR3, the DNA is TGTGCCAGCAGCTTAGGGGGACAGGCCGGGCAGCCCCAGCATTTT. Protein sequence: CASSLGGQAGQPQHF.

The J gene is TRBJ1-3, the V gene TRBV24-1; the D is unclear. The CDR3 extends over 12 amino acids. Looked up from germline, CDR1 is KGHDR and CDR2 is SFDVKD. V lost 3 bases to trimming and J lost 8 bases, with 7 bases between them. DNA of the CDR3: TGTGCCACCAGTGATCCGGGAGACACCATATATTTT. Translating gives CATSDPGDTIYF.

The chain employs TRBV7-2 and TRBJ1-4; no firm D call. Germline CDR1 reads SGHTA; CDR2 reads FQGNSA. The CDR3 totals 14 residues. V shed 2 bases and J shed 7 bases, with 11 bases lying between them. CDR3 region: CASSLSSGGEKLFF. The CDR3 nucleotides are TGTGCCAGCAGCTTATCTAGCGGAGGTGAAAAACTGTTTTTT.

The gene calls are TRBV5-5 and TRBJ1-5; 7 bases align to TRBD1. Trimming took 1 base from V and 4 from J; bases not matched to a gene: 2. The germline CDR1 and CDR2 sequences are SGHKS and YYEKEE (reference sequence). The CDR3 runs 14 residues. The CDR3 DNA reads as TGTGCCAGCAGCTTGACAGGGGAGAATCAGCCCCAGCATTTT. As protein: CASSLTGENQPQHF.

The chain uses TRBV7-9 and TRBJ2-2; tentatively, D is TRBD2 (5 bases). The ends were cut back, 6 bases at V and 4 bases at J, with 9 bases in the middle. Per germline, CDR1 SEHNR and CDR2 FQNEAQ (reference sequence). This CDR3 region has 13 residues. The CDR3 region is CASRTEGTGELFF. The CDR3 DNA reads TGTGCCAGCAGAACAGAGGGCACCGGGGAGCTGTTTTTT.

In DNA, the CDR3 is TGTGCCAGCAGCTTACCCGGGGACACAGATACGCAGTATTTT. Its protein product is CASSLPGDTDTQYF. V gene TRBV7-3 combines with J gene TRBJ2-3, with D possibly TRBD2 on 5 matching bases. This CDR3 has 14 residues. V gave up 2 bases and J gave up 2 bases, with 8 bases separating them. Germline CDR1 reads SGHTA; CDR2 reads FQGTGA. The complete variable domain, with remaining parts taken from reference TRBV7-3 and TRBJ2-3, reads GAGVSQTPSNKVTEKGKYVELRCDPISGHTALYWYRQSLGQGPEFLIYFQGTGAADDSGLPNDRFFAVRPEGSVSTLKIQRTERGDSAVYLCASSLPGDTDTQYFGPGTRLTVL.

The rearrangement uses TRBV7-8 and TRBJ1-5, with D uncertain. This CDR3 region has 14 residues. The germline V gene encodes CDR1 SGHVS and CDR2 FQNEAQ. V gave up 5 bases and J gave up 5 bases, with 13 bases separating them. The CDR3 loop reads CASSLPGLYQPQHF. Written as DNA, the CDR3 is TGTGCCAGCAGCCTACCCGGTCTTTATCAGCCCCAGCATTTT.

V usage is TRBV24-1 and J usage is TRBJ1-1, with D uncertain. The CDR3 length is 12 residues. Trimming left V 8 bases short and J 4 bases short, with 10 bases between. The germline V gene encodes CDR1 KGHDR and CDR2 SFDVKD. The CDR3 DNA reads as TGTGCCACCATAATGCGGAGCACTGAAGCTTTCTTT. Its protein product is CATIMRSTEAFF.

The chain recombines TRBV19 with TRBJ1-1, with 7 bases lining up with TRBD1. V trimming: 7 bases; J trimming: 4 bases; junction bases outside the gene matches: 9. The CDR3 is made up of 14 amino acids. Per germline, CDR1 LNHDA and CDR2 SQIVND (reference sequence). The DNA for the CDR3 is TGTGCCAGTACCTCTCGAGGGGGCCCCACTGAAGCTTTCTTT. Amino acid sequence: CASTSRGGPTEAFF.

The rearrangement uses TRBV18 and TRBJ2-7; the D gene is possibly TRBD1 (6 bases). The CDR3 extends over 18 amino acids. V was trimmed by 3 bases and J by 5 bases, leaving 26 bases between them. CDR1 is KGHSH, CDR2 LQKENI, per germline. The CDR3 bases are TGTGCCAGCTCACCGGCTATAGGGCAGGGACAATCTCCTAACGAGCAGTACTTC. It encodes CASSPAIGQGQSPNEQYF.

The genes are TRBV3-1 (or the pseudogene TRBV3-2) and TRBJ1-2; D ambiguous. Trimming cost V 5 bases and J 3 bases, with 16 bases left between them. Germline assignment: CDR1 LGHDT and CDR2 YNNKEL (reference sequence). The CDR3 runs to 15 residues. The CDR3 loop is CASSSPRLRDYGYTF. The DNA of the CDR3 is TGTGCCAGCAGCTCTCCACGGTTGAGGGACTATGGCTACACCTTC.

V and J are TRBV5-1 and TRBJ2-2, with 9 bases fitting TRBD1. The germline V gene has CDR1 SGHRS and CDR2 YFSETQ. Germline trimming cut 3 bases from V and 1 base from J; bases unmatched to any gene: 4. The CDR3 runs 16 residues. CDR3 nucleotide sequence: TGCGCCAGCAGCTCTCCGGGACAGGGGAACACCGGGGAGCTGTTTTTT. Its translation: CASSSPGQGNTGELFF. The full variable domain, rest sourced from reference TRBV5-1 and TRBJ2-2, is KAGVTQTPRYLIKTRGQQVTLSCSPISGHRSVSWYQQTPGQGLQFLFEYFSETQRNKGNFPGRFSGRQFSNSRSEMNVSTLELGDSALYLCASSSPGQGNTGELFFGEGSRLTVL.

This chain joins TRBV2 and TRBJ1-2; a weak D match, TRBD1 (6 bases). The CDR3 loop spans 14 amino acids. Trimming cost V 10 bases and J 7 bases, with 22 bases left between them. Germline V lookup: CDR1 SNHLY, CDR2 FYNNEI. The CDR3 spells CATRDPTGSSGYTF. As DNA, the CDR3 is TGTGCCACCAGAGATCCCACAGGGTCGTCTGGCTACACCTTC.

V is TRBV2 and J is TRBJ2-7; weak D call: TRBD1 (6 bases). There are 12 residues in the CDR3. With 8 bases removed from V and 3 bases from J, the gap between germline ends came to 11 bases. From germline, CDR1 is SNHLY and CDR2 FYNNEI. The CDR3 nucleotides are TGTGCCAGCTCACCAGGGGTCTACGAGCAGTACTTC. It is translated as CASSPGVYEQYF.